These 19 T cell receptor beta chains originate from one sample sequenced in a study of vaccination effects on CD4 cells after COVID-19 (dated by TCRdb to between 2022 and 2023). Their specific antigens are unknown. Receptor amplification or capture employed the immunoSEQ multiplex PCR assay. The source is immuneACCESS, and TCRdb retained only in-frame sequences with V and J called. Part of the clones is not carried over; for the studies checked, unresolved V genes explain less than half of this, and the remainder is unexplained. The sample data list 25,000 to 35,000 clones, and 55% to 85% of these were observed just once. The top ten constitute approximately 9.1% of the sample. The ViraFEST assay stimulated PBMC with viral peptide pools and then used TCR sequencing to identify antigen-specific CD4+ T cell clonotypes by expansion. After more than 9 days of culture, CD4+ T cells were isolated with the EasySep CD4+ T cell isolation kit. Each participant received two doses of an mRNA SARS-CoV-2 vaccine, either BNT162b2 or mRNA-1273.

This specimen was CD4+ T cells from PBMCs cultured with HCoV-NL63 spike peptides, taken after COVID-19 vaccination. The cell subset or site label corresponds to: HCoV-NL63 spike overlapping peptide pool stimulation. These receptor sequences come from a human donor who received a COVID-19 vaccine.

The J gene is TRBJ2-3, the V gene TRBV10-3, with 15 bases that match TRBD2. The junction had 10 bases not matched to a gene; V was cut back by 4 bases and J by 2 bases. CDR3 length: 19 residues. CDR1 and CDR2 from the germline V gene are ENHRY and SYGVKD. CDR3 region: CAISGPGLAGGEVTDTQYF. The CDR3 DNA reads TGTGCCATCAGTGGGCCGGGACTAGCGGGAGGAGAGGTCACAGATACGCAGTATTTT.

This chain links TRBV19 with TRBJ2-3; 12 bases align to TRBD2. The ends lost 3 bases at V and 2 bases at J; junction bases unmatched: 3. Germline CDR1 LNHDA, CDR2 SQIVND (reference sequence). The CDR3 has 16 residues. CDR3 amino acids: CASSIGTSGPTDTQYF. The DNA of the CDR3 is TGTGCCAGTAGTATCGGGACTAGCGGGCCCACAGATACGCAGTATTTT.

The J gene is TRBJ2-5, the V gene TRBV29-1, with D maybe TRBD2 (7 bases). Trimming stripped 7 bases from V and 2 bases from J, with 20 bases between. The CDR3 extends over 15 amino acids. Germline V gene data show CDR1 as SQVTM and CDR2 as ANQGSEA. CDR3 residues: CSAWGLAETQETQYF. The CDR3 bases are TGCAGCGCCTGGGGGCTAGCGGAGACACAAGAGACCCAGTACTTC.

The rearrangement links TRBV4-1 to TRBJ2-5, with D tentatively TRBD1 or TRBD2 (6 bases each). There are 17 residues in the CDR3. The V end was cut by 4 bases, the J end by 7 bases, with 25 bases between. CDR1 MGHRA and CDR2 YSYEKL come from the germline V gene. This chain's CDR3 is CASSPQGGDVTGATQYF. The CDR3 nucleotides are TGCGCCAGCAGCCCTCAAGGCGGTGATGTAACGGGGGCGACCCAGTACTTC.

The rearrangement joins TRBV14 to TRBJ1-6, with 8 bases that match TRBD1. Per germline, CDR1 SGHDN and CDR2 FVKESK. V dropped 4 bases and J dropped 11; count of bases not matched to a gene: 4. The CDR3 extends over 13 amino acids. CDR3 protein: CASSPTGAPPLHF. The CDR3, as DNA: TGTGCCAGCAGCCCGACAGGGGCTCCACCCCTCCACTTT.

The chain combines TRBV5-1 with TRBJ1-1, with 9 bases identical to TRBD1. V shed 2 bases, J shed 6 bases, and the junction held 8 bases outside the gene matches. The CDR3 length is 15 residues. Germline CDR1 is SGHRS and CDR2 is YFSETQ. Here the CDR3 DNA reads TGCGCCAGCAGCTTCAGTCCGGACAGGGGTTCTGAAGCTTTCTTT. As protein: CASSFSPDRGSEAFF.

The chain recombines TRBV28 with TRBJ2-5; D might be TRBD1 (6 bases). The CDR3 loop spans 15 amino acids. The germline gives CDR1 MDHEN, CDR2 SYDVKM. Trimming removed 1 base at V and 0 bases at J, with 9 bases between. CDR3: CASSLLTGNQETQYF. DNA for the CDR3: TGTGCCAGCAGTTTATTGACAGGCAACCAAGAGACCCAGTACTTC.

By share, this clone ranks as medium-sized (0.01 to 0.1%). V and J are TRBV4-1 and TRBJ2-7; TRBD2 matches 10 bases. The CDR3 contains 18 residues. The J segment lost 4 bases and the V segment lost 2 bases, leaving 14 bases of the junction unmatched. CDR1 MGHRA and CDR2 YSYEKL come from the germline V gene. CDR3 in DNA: TGCGCCAGCAGCCAACGGACTAGCGGAACAACCACCGGGTACGAGCAGTACTTC. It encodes CASSQRTSGTTTGYEQYF.

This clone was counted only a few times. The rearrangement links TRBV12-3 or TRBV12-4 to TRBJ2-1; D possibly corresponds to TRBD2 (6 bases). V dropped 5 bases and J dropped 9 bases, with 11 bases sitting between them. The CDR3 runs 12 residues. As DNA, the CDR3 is TGTGCCAGCAGTAGGGACTTTCTTGAGCAGTTCTTC. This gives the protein CASSRDFLEQFF.

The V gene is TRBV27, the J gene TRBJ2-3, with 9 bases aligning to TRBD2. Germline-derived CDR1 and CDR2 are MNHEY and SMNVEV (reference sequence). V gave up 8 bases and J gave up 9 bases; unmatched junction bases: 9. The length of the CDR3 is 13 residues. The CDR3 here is CASRGVAGDTQYF. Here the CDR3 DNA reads TGTGCCAGCCGCGGAGTAGCGGGGGACACGCAGTATTTT.

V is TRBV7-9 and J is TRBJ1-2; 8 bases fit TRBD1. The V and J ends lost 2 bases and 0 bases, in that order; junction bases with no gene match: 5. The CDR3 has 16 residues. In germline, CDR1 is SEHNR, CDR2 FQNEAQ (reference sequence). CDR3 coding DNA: TGTGCCAGCAGCTTAAGTATGACAGGGGCTAACTATGGCTACACCTTC. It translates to CASSLSMTGANYGYTF.

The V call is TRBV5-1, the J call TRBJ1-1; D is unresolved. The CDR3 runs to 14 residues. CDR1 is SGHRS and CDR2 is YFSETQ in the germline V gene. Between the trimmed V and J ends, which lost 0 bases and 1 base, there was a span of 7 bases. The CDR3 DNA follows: TGCGCCAGCAGCTTGGTTACACAGAACACTGAAGCTTTCTTT. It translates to CASSLVTQNTEAFF.

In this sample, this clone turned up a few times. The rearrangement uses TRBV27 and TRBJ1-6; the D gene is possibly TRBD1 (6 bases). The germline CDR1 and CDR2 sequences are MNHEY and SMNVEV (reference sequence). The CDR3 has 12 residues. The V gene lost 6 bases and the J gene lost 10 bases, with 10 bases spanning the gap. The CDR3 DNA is TGTGCCAGCAGGCCAACAGGGTCACCCCTCCACTTT. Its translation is CASRPTGSPLHF.

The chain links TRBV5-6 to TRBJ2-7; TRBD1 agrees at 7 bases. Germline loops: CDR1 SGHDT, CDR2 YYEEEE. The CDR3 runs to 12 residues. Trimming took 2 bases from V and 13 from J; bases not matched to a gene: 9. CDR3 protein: CASSFLQGVYYF. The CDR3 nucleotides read TGTGCCAGCAGCTTTCTTCAGGGGGTCTACTACTTC.

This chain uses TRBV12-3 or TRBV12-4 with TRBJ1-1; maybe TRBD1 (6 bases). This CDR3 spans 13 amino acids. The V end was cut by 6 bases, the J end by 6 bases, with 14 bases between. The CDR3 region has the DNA TGTGCCAGCAGCACCTTACAGGGAGCTGAAGCTTTCTTT. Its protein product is CASSTLQGAEAFF.

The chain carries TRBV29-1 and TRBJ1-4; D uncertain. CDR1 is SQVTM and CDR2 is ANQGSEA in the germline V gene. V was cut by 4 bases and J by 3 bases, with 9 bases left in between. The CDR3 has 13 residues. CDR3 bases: TGCAGCGTTGCGGGCTCTGCTAATGAAAAACTGTTTTTT. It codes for CSVAGSANEKLFF.

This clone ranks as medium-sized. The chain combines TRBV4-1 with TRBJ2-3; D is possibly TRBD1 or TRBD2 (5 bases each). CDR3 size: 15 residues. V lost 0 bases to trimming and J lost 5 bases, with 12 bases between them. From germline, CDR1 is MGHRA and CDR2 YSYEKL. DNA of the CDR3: TGCGCCAGCAGCCAAGATTACGGGGCGGGAGATACGCAGTATTTT. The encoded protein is CASSQDYGAGDTQYF.

The CDR3: CASTQDRGNTEAFF. CDR3 sequence (DNA): TGTGCTTCTACCCAAGACAGGGGGAACACTGAAGCTTTCTTT. The chain carries TRBV19 and TRBJ1-1; TRBD1 agrees at 8 bases. This CDR3 is 14 amino acids long. Germline CDR1 LNHDA, CDR2 SQIVND (reference sequence).

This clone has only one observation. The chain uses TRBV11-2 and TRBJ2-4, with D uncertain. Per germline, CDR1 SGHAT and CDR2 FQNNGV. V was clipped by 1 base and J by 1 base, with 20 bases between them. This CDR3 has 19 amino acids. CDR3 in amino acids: CASSLVPSIIISAKNIQYF. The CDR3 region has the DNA TGTGCCAGCAGCTTAGTCCCGAGTATCATTATTTCGGCCAAAAACATTCAGTACTTC.